The 4 T cell receptor beta chains listed next were all sequenced from one sample in a study of T cells after yellow fever vaccination. TCRdb re-analysed the 5' RACE reads in MiXCR, keeping a single row per CDR3 protein. This sample has 300,000 to 350,000 distinct CDR3 sequences, with approximately 3.9% found just once. The sample consisted of PBMCs, taken 5 days after the yellow fever booster vaccination. The receptors come from a man between 18 and 35 years old who received the YFV17D yellow fever vaccine.

The V gene is TRBV4-2, the J gene TRBJ1-6; 7 nucleotides match TRBD1. Germline V gene sequence: CDR1 LGHNA, CDR2 YNFKEQ. V was clipped by 4 bases and J by 0 bases; unmatched bases: 9. The CDR3 contains 18 residues. CDR3 loop: CASSRLLTGDSYNSPLHF. DNA for the CDR3: TGTGCCAGCAGCCGCCTCCTTACAGGGGACTCCTATAATTCACCCCTCCACTTT.

This clonotype turned up a few times. This rearrangement joins TRBV7-9 to TRBJ2-1, with D possibly matching TRBD1 (6 bases). Looked up from germline, CDR1 is SEHNR and CDR2 is FQNEAQ (reference sequence). CDR3 size: 16 residues. V lost 2 bases to trimming and J lost 2 bases, with 13 bases between them. CDR3 nucleotides: TGTGCCAGCAGCTTATGGGAAGGACAGCCCTACAATGAGCAGTTCTTC. The encoded protein is CASSLWEGQPYNEQFF.

This clonotype occurred many times. This chain links TRBV5-8 with TRBJ1-1, with D hard to call. With 4 bases removed from V and 1 base from J, the gap between germline ends came to 11 bases. The CDR3 consists of 14 residues. Germline V lookup: CDR1 SGHTS, CDR2 YDEGEE. The CDR3 loop reads CASSVESGNTEAFF. CDR3 coding DNA: TGTGCCAGCAGCGTTGAATCAGGGAACACTGAAGCTTTCTTT.

In DNA, the CDR3 is TGTGCCAGCAGCGCAGGACAGGGGACGGGGACCCAGTACTTC. The encoded protein is CASSAGQGTGTQYF. The V gene is TRBV11-2, the J gene TRBJ2-5; the match to TRBD1 covers 9 bases. The V segment lost 5 bases and the J segment 7 bases; nucleotides outside the gene matches: 8. The germline V gene encodes CDR1 SGHAT and CDR2 FQNNGV. The CDR3 runs to 14 residues.